This TCR beta chain was profiled in a study of cytomegalovirus exposure and HLA in healthy donors. Overall study: Inside one of the first data releases sat around 80 million unique TCRs taken from HLA-typed donors.

General observations from the study: The presence/absence work took it that sequencing depth was about the same across donors. Per a later analysis, fewer than 20,000 TCR beta sequences showed association with HLA alleles at 0.05 false discovery rate.

The PCR was carried out with 60 Vbeta primers and 13 Jbeta primers. Assay used: immunoSEQ multiplex PCR; TCRdb lists only in-frame clones, some missing. This table holds over 120,000 clones, 9.7% found once. Germline V lookup: CDR1 KGHSH, CDR2 LQKENI. V gave up 1 base and J gave up 1 base, with 7 bases separating them. This CDR3 spans 14 amino acids. This clone was found a few times. No antigen is known for it. V gene TRBV18 combines with J gene TRBJ1-1; D is uncertain. The receptor's source is a man between 50 and 59 years old in good health and CMV-seronegative. Sequenced material: PBMCs. This CDR3 is CASSPRATNTEAFF. In DNA, the CDR3 is TGTGCCAGCTCACCACGGGCGACGAACACTGAAGCTTTCTTT.